This T cell receptor beta chain was captured in a study of blood T cells in healthy people across ages. Overall study results and limits: Estimates of total diversity, which came from one million sequenced T cells, were considered to be underestimates.

This CDR3 region has 13 residues. V lost 5 bases and J 0 bases, leaving 8 bases between the germline ends. Germline CDR1 DFQATT, CDR2 SNEGSKA (reference sequence). In this sample, this clonotype turned up a few times. Its antigen is unknown. The second PCR ran roughly 7 to 12 cycles with a sample-barcoded 5' primer and J-beta primers. TCRdb ran MiXCR on the 5' RACE reads and lists one entry per CDR3 protein. This table holds around 1,000,000 distinct CDR3 sequences, more than 30% found once. PBMCs numbering at least 7 million were isolated per sample. This receptor was identified in a man between 18 and 29 years old in good health. The sequencing input was blood. This chain joins TRBV20-1 and TRBJ1-5, with a weak D call TRBD1 (5 bases). CDR3 loop: CSALTGSNQPQHF. The CDR3 DNA sequence: TGCAGTGCTCTTACAGGTAGCAATCAGCCCCAGCATTTT.